This entry features one T cell receptor beta chain sequence. Its antigen is currently unknown. This record comes from a study of shared clonotypes between healthy human individuals. Study-level results: What rarefaction showed was incomplete sorted-subset sequencing despite large depth.

CD45RO-negative, CCR7-selected cells formed the naive CD8 fraction, which excluded terminally differentiated effector memory CD45RA+ cells. CDR3 length: 15 amino acids. The V and J ends lost 2 bases and 3 bases respectively, with 10 bases between them. CDR1 is LNHDA and CDR2 is SQIVND in the germline V gene (reference sequence). Repertoires were generated with immunoSEQ multiplex PCR, while TCRdb's copy carries only in-frame clones and drops some. The sample holds 1.5 million to 2.5 million clones; about 95% are singletons and the top ten take under 1.5%. The receptor was derived from a man aged 18 to 29 in good health. The sequencing input was naive CD8+ T cells sorted from blood. The V gene is TRBV19, the J gene TRBJ2-2; tentatively, D is TRBD2 (6 bases). CDR3 bases: TGTGCCAGTAGTATATTGGGGGGTTACACCGGGGAGCTGTTTTTT. Translation gives CASSILGGYTGELFF. The entire variable domain, with the rest obtained from reference TRBV19 and TRBJ2-2, is as follows: DGGITQSPKYLFRKEGQNVTLSCEQNLNHDAMYWYRQDPGQGLRLIYYSQIVNDFQKGDIAEGYSVSREKKESFPLTVTSAQKNPTAFYLCASSILGGYTGELFFGEGSRLTVL.